The clone carrying this TCR beta chain was observed a few times. The antigen is not known. The CDR3 is made up of 15 amino acids. The germline V gene encodes CDR1 SGHRS and CDR2 YFSETQ. J lost 7 bases, V lost 0 bases, and 5 bases had no gene match. The time point here: persistent/refractory GD, antithyroid drugs over 5 years with positive TRAb. Generation of the TCR library employed RNA extracted from PBMCs. Assembly of TCR beta libraries relied on iRepertoire HTBI primers together with Arm-PCR of CDR3 regions. TCRdb analysed the multiplex PCR reads with MiXCR anew, one entry per CDR3 protein. This table has about 430,000 distinct CDR3 sequences, around a fifth appearing once. The sample belongs to a study of regulatory T cells in long-lasting Graves disease. Findings and limits, study-wide: When disease was persistent, TRBV28, TRBJ1-2 and TRBJ2-5 were the favored segments. Newly diagnosed Graves' patients had higher TCR diversity than persistent ones.

The rearrangement links TRBV5-1 to TRBJ2-2; 8 nucleotides line up with TRBD1. This clonotype was obtained from a female donor with Graves disease. The input for sequencing was peripheral blood mononuclear cells (PBMCs), taken when the disease was refractory, from a patient treated with antithyroid drugs. CDR3 in amino acids: CASSLAGTGVGELFF. The DNA of the CDR3 is TGCGCCAGCAGCTTGGCCGGGACAGGTGTCGGGGAGCTGTTTTTT. Complete variable domain (other parts from reference TRBV5-1 and TRBJ2-2): KAGVTQTPRYLIKTRGQQVTLSCSPISGHRSVSWYQQTPGQGLQFLFEYFSETQRNKGNFPGRFSGRQFSNSRSEMNVSTLELGDSALYLCASSLAGTGVGELFFGEGSRLTVL.